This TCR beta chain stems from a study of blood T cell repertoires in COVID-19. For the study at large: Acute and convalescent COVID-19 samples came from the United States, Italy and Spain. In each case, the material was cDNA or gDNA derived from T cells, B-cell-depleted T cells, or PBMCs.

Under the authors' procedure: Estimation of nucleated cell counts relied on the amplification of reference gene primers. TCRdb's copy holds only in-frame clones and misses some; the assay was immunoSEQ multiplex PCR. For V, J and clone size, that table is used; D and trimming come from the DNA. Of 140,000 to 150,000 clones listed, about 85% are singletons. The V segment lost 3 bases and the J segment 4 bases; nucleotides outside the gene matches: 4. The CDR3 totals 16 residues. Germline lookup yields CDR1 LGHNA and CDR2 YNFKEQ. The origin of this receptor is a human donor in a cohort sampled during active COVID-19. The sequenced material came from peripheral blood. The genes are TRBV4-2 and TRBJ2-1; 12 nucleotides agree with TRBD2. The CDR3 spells CASSHPGTSGYNEQFF. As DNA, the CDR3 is TGTGCCAGCAGCCACCCCGGGACTAGCGGGTACAATGAGCAGTTCTTC.